What follows is one T cell receptor beta chain and its context. Its specificity is unknown. V trimming: 4 bases; J trimming: 5 bases; junction bases outside the gene matches: 9. In germline, CDR1 is SQVTM, CDR2 ANQGSEA. The CDR3 runs to 14 residues. This entry comes from a study of cytomegalovirus exposure and HLA in healthy donors. Study background: A prior analysis found roughly 100 million unique TCR beta sequences from around 180 million T cells.

13 Jbeta primers and 60 Vbeta primers were used for the PCR. In the source study's methods: Unique TCR beta chains numbered about 79 million in a later analysis, with about 9.9 million shared. Sequencing was performed with immunoSEQ multiplex PCR; in TCRdb, only in-frame clones are kept and a portion is missing. V and J calls and clone size are as listed in that table; D and trimming were resolved from the DNA. Among 110,000 to 150,000 clones listed, 70% to 75% were seen once. Study-level results: After further analysis at a later stage, 15,000 to 20,000 TCR beta sequences were associated with HLA alleles at 0.05 false discovery rate. A later analysis linked a missense DCLRE1C variant to TCR beta V- and J-gene trimming.

The specimen was PBMCs. The V and J genes are TRBV29-1 and TRBJ2-7; 9 nucleotides match TRBD1. This receptor was taken from a woman in her 30s in good health and CMV-seronegative. As DNA, the CDR3 is TGCAGCGTTGCGGGGGTGGACAGGGGAGACGAGCAGTACTTC. Its translation is CSVAGVDRGDEQYF.